The clone carrying this T cell receptor beta chain was seen repeatedly, ten times or more. Its specificity is unknown. The protocol was immunoSEQ multiplex PCR, while the TCRdb copy is restricted to in-frame clones and leaves out a portion. The repertoire consists of around 12,000 clones, none detected only once. J was trimmed by 6 bases and V by 7 bases; bases with no gene match: 4. CDR3 length equals 13 residues. Germline values: CDR1 LGHNT, CDR2 FRNRAP. This sample is part of a study of T cells after posttransplantation cyclophosphamide. A marrow graft followed busulfan-fludarabine conditioning, with cyclophosphamide on days +3 and +4. Findings of the study overall: TRB clonality was highly associated with recipient CMV seropositivity and reactivation. Blood and skin or GI T cell repertoires showed limited TRB overlap. Later post-transplant blood repertoires were often dominated by donor CD8+ memory clones.

The chain couples TRBV12-5 to TRBJ2-2; 8 bases align to TRBD2. Sequenced material: PBMCs, taken after allogeneic stem cell transplant with posttransplant cyclophosphamide. The receptor's source is a female patient in her thirties or forties who received an allogeneic stem cell transplant from a related donor, was CMV-positive, and had acute GVHD only. Some T cells may have come from the graft donor. CDR3 in DNA: TGTGCTAGTGTCCGGGGGGGGGCCGGGGAGCTGTTTTTT. This translates into CASVRGGAGELFF.